Shown below are 25 T cell receptor beta chains from a single sample sequenced in a study of human T cells and chemical hapten exposure. Time point: healthy volunteer bleed at 6 weeks. The starting material, unfractionated whole blood, was used for total RNA extraction. TCRdb itself ran the RACE reads through MiXCR, one entry per CDR3 protein. The sample contains tens of thousands of distinct CDR3 sequences, around 8.7% of which appear only once. The sample comprised whole blood. The origin of the receptors is a male donor in good health. Some clones in this sample may be carry-over from other donors' samples.

This clonotype was found many times. The CDR3 region is CASSPGQGSSPLHF. Here the CDR3 DNA reads TGCGCCAGCAGTCCGGGACAGGGTTCTTCACCCCTCCACTTT. The chain is built from TRBV5-1 and TRBJ1-6; 9 positions agree with TRBD1. CDR1 and CDR2 from the germline V gene are SGHRS and YFSETQ. This CDR3 contains 14 residues. J gave up 9 bases and V 5 bases, and 6 bases lay outside the gene matches. Full variable domain (missing parts from reference TRBV5-1 and TRBJ1-6): KAGVTQTPRYLIKTRGQQVTLSCSPISGHRSVSWYQQTPGQGLQFLFEYFSETQRNKGNFPGRFSGRQFSNSRSEMNVSTLELGDSALYLCASSPGQGSSPLHFGNGTRLTVT.

The chain combines TRBV25-1 with TRBJ1-6; TRBD1 is a possible D gene (5 bases). The CDR3 has 14 amino acids. Trimming cost V 7 bases and J 9 bases, with 16 bases left between them. Germline V lookup: CDR1 MGHDK, CDR2 SYGVNS. The chain's CDR3 is CASKSPRVGSPLHF. The CDR3 DNA reads as TGTGCCAGCAAGTCCCCCAGGGTGGGTTCACCCCTCCACTTT. Complete variable domain (other parts from reference TRBV25-1 and TRBJ1-6): EADIYQTPRYLVIGTGKKITLECSQTMGHDKMYWYQQDPGMELHLIHYSYGVNSTEKGDLSSESTVSRIRTEHFPLTLESARPSHTSQYLCASKSPRVGSPLHFGNGTRLTVT.

In this sample, this clonotype turned up a few times. The CDR3 bases are TGTGCCAGCTCAAGCCAGGGATCTAGCACAGATACGCAGTATTTT. Its protein product is CASSSQGSSTDTQYF. This chain connects TRBV18 to TRBJ2-3; D is possibly TRBD1 (5 bases). With 5 bases removed from V and 0 bases from J, the gap between germline ends came to 12 bases. Germline CDR1 is KGHSH and CDR2 is LQKENI. The CDR3 is made up of 15 amino acids. Complete variable domain (other parts from reference TRBV18 and TRBJ2-3): NAGVMQNPRHLVRRRGQEARLRCSPMKGHSHVYWYRQLPEEGLKFMVYLQKENIIDESGMPKERFSAEFPKEGPSILRIQQVVRGDSAAYFCASSSQGSSTDTQYFGPGTRLTVL.

For this clonotype: At one end the junction does not follow the germline gene, possibly because of a read error. The CDR3 coding sequence is TGTGCCAGCAGTCACGGACTAGCGGGGAAACTCACAGATACGCAGTGTTTT. This codes for CASSHGLAGKLTDTQCF. V is TRBV6-5 and J is TRBJ2-3, with TRBD2 identical over 12 bases. This CDR3 has 17 residues. The V gene's germline CDR1 is MNHEY and CDR2 SVGAGI.

The chain links TRBV5-1 to TRBJ1-1, with a weak D call TRBD1 (5 bases). The V end lost 2 bases, the J end lost 3 bases, and 11 bases lay between the germline ends. The germline gives CDR1 SGHRS, CDR2 YFSETQ. CDR3 length: 14 amino acids. The CDR3 region is CASSFLQGDTEAFF. In DNA, the CDR3 is TGCGCCAGCAGCTTCCTGCAGGGCGACACTGAAGCTTTCTTT.

This clonotype was observed a few times. The chain links TRBV5-5 to TRBJ1-6; TRBD1 matches 7 bases. V lost 0 bases and J lost 7; bases outside the gene matches: 7. Germline values: CDR1 SGHKS, CDR2 YYEKEE (reference sequence). The CDR3 is 16 amino acids. The CDR3 loop reads CASSLAWDSVNSPLHF. CDR3 sequence (DNA): TGTGCCAGCAGCTTGGCCTGGGACAGCGTAAATTCACCCCTCCACTTT.

This clonotype was picked up a small number of times. The V gene is TRBV4-1, the J gene TRBJ2-2; TRBD2 is a possible D gene (5 bases). The germline V gene has CDR1 MGHRA and CDR2 YSYEKL. Trimming left V 8 bases short and J 0 bases short, with 13 bases between. The CDR3 is 15 amino acids. CDR3: CASRAGGPNTGELFF. CDR3 nucleotide sequence: TGCGCCAGCCGGGCTGGAGGACCGAACACCGGGGAGCTGTTTTTT.

This clonotype was observed a handful of times. This chain links TRBV20-1 with TRBJ2-3, with unresolved D. CDR3 length: 12 amino acids. With 8 bases removed from V and 1 base from J, the gap between germline ends came to 10 bases. Germline V gene lookup returns CDR1 DFQATT and CDR2 SNEGSKA (reference sequence). CDR3 loop: CSFSGGTDTQYF. The CDR3, as DNA: TGCAGTTTTAGTGGTGGCACAGATACGCAGTATTTT.

This clonotype was detected ten times or more. The chain combines TRBV29-1 with TRBJ1-1, with no clear D. The CDR3 is made up of 11 amino acids. V lost 3 bases and J 1 base, leaving 3 bases between the germline ends. The V gene's germline CDR1 is SQVTM and CDR2 ANQGSEA. CDR3 nucleotide sequence: TGCAGCGTTGAGAGGAACACTGAAGCTTTCTTT. Protein sequence: CSVERNTEAFF. Based on the CDR3 plus reference TRBV29-1 and TRBJ1-1, the full variable domain is SAVISQKPSRDICQRGTSLTIQCQVDSQVTMMFWYRQQPGQSLTLIATANQGSEATYESGFVIDKFPISRPNLTFSTLTVSNMSPEDSSIYLCSVERNTEAFFGQGTRLTVV.

The chain couples TRBV6-5 to TRBJ2-3; tentatively, D is TRBD2 (6 bases). Germline loops: CDR1 MNHEY, CDR2 SVGAGI. The CDR3 contains 17 residues. Trimming cost V 0 bases and J 1 base, with 14 bases left between them. The CDR3, as DNA: TGTGCCAGCAGTTACTCGGTAACGGGAGTAGGCACAGATACGCAGTATTTT. This sequence encodes CASSYSVTGVGTDTQYF.

This clonotype appeared many times. The gene calls are TRBV6-5 and TRBJ1-1, with TRBD1 identical over 11 bases. The CDR3 loop spans 15 amino acids. V gave up 10 bases and J gave up 0 bases; unmatched junction bases: 7. Germline V CDR1 and CDR2: MNHEY, SVGAGI. The CDR3 DNA reads TGTGCCACTCGGGACAGGGGGGCCGTGAACACTGAAGCTTTCTTT. This encodes CATRDRGAVNTEAFF.

V and J are TRBV20-1 and TRBJ2-1; D is unresolved. Germline lookup yields CDR1 DFQATT and CDR2 SNEGSKA (reference sequence). The CDR3 extends over 12 amino acids. The germline V and J ends were trimmed by 0 bases and 10 bases, with 10 bases remaining between them. CDR3 protein: CSARDLPREQFF. Here the CDR3 DNA reads TGCAGTGCTAGAGATCTACCCCGGGAGCAGTTCTTC.

The rearrangement joins TRBV10-1 to TRBJ2-3; 8 nucleotides line up with TRBD2. Unmatched junction bases numbered 10, after V lost 0 bases and J lost 2 bases. Germline-derived CDR1 and CDR2 are WNHNN and SYGVQD (reference sequence). CDR3 length: 18 residues. The CDR3 region has the DNA TGCGCCAGCAGTGAGTCTCGGGCTAGCGGGCTCTTCACAGATACGCAGTATTTT. It specifies CASSESRASGLFTDTQYF.

This clonotype was seen ten or more times. The chain carries TRBV6-6 and TRBJ1-2; D is ambiguous. The CDR3 length is 13 residues. Trimming took 6 bases from V and 3 from J, leaving 11 bases between them. The germline V gene has CDR1 MNHNY and CDR2 SVGAGI (reference sequence). DNA of the CDR3: TGTGCCAGCAGGGCGGCAGTAGACTATGGCTACACCTTC. It encodes CASRAAVDYGYTF.

This chain links TRBV11-1 with TRBJ2-3, with D hard to call. Germline V gene lookup returns CDR1 SGHAT and CDR2 FQDESV (reference sequence). V lost 1 base, J lost 5 bases, and 10 bases lay in between. This CDR3 has 14 residues. The CDR3 spells CASSLGQIQDTQYF. CDR3 nucleotides: TGTGCCAGCAGCTTAGGGCAGATACAAGATACGCAGTATTTT. Supplemented by reference TRBV11-1 and TRBJ2-3, the full variable domain reads EAEVAQSPRYKITEKSQAVAFWCDPISGHATLYWYRQILGQGPELLVQFQDESVVDDSQLPKDRFSAERLKGVDSTLKIQPAELGDSAMYLCASSLGQIQDTQYFGPGTRLTVL.

The CDR3 nucleotides read TGTGCCAGCATTAACAACCCCACAGATACGCAGTATTTT. Translation: CASINNPTDTQYF. The chain links TRBV2 to TRBJ2-3; D gene uncertain. With 7 bases removed from V and 2 bases from J, the gap between germline ends came to 10 bases. Per germline, CDR1 SNHLY and CDR2 FYNNEI. This CDR3 has 13 residues.

This clonotype appeared a few times. CDR3 region: CASSYAAGTVTTGAKNIQYF. The DNA of the CDR3 is TGTGCCAGCAGTTACGCCGCCGGGACAGTCACGACCGGAGCCAAAAACATTCAGTACTTC. The V and J genes are TRBV6-5 and TRBJ2-4; 7 nucleotides match TRBD1. The trim removed 2 bases at V and 0 bases at J, leaving 16 bases unmatched. Germline assignment: CDR1 MNHEY and CDR2 SVGAGI. CDR3 size: 20 residues.

J is TRBJ1-4 and V is TRBV4-2, with D possibly matching TRBD1 (6 bases). The germline V gene has CDR1 LGHNA and CDR2 YNFKEQ. Trimming took off 0 bases at V and 2 bases at J, with 10 bases between the two ends. The length of the CDR3 is 16 residues. CDR3 sequence reads: CASSQEPGVTNEKLFF. DNA of the CDR3: TGTGCCAGCAGCCAAGAGCCAGGGGTTACTAATGAAAAACTGTTTTTT.

Only a few counts were recorded for this clonotype. The chain is built from TRBV24-1 and TRBJ2-2; D gene uncertain. Trimming removed 5 bases at V and 0 bases at J, with 6 bases between. The CDR3 extends over 14 amino acids. Per the germline V gene, CDR1 is KGHDR and CDR2 is SFDVKD. CDR3 region: CATSVSSNTGELFF. In DNA, the CDR3 is TGTGCCACCAGTGTTAGTTCGAACACCGGGGAGCTGTTTTTT.

Only one count was recorded for this clonotype. With a much larger clone just one base away, this may be a read error. The chain links TRBV14 to TRBJ1-4; no clear D. CDR1 and CDR2 from the germline V gene are SGHDN and FVKESK. CDR3 length: 13 amino acids. CDR3 sequence (DNA): TGTGCCAGCAGCTTAGCGGGTCGGGAAAAACTGTCTTTT. It is translated as CASSLAGREKLSF.

This clonotype was counted only a few times. The CDR3 loop reads CASSLTGATSNQPQHF. As DNA, the CDR3 is TGTGCCAGCAGTTTGACAGGGGCTACTAGCAATCAGCCCCAGCATTTT. The chain links TRBV6-5 to TRBJ1-5; 8 bases line up with TRBD1. This CDR3 contains 16 residues. Germline CDR1 reads MNHEY; CDR2 reads SVGAGI. The V segment lost 4 bases and the J segment 0 bases; nucleotides outside the gene matches: 5.

V is TRBV19 and J is TRBJ1-1; D unresolved. Germline CDR1 and CDR2: LNHDA and SQIVND (reference sequence). The CDR3 has 14 residues. Trimming removed 7 bases from V and 1 base from J, with 13 bases in between. The CDR3 nucleotides are TGTGCCAGTATTATGGGTGGAAGGAACACTGAAGCTTTCTTT. It yields the protein CASIMGGRNTEAFF.

This clonotype was counted ten times or more. The chain carries TRBV12-3 or TRBV12-4 and TRBJ2-7; the D call may be TRBD1 or TRBD2 (5 bases each). The CDR3 spans 13 residues. V lost 5 bases, J lost 9 bases, and 17 bases lay in between. CDR3 DNA sequence: TGTGCCAGCAGTCTCAAGCCCGGGGCCGGGCAGTACTTC. This sequence encodes CASSLKPGAGQYF.

This clonotype was counted many times. V usage is TRBV7-2 and J usage is TRBJ1-2; D is undetermined. V was cut by 6 bases and J by 4 bases, with 12 bases left in between. Per germline, CDR1 SGHTA and CDR2 FQGNSA. This CDR3 spans 13 amino acids. The CDR3 sequence is CASSLDGRYGYTF. The DNA of the CDR3 is TGTGCCAGCAGTCTAGACGGGCGCTATGGCTACACCTTC.

V usage is TRBV6-5 and J usage is TRBJ1-5, with D possibly matching TRBD1 (5 bases). The CDR3 is 14 residues long. The V end was cut by 6 bases, the J end by 1 base, with 10 bases between. Per germline, CDR1 MNHEY and CDR2 SVGAGI. CDR3 in DNA: TGTGCCAGCAGGAATGGGGGGAGCAATCAGCCCCAGCATTTT. It translates to CASRNGGSNQPQHF.